The T cell receptor (beta chain) described here comes from a study of T cell responses to AZD1222 COVID-19 vaccine. Across the whole study: Samples with a second dose at about 4 or about 12 weeks were pooled together. General observations from the study: The donor cohort was predominantly white British with a female majority, and clonal diversity may have been underestimated. The reported proportion of spike-specific TCRs targeting unmutated variant regions was nearly half.

CDR3 length equals 15 residues. The germline CDR1 and CDR2 sequences are SEHNR and FQNEAQ (reference sequence). The V gene lost 2 bases and the J gene lost 7 bases, with 15 bases spanning the gap. Libraries were prepared by immunoSEQ multiplex PCR; TCRdb keeps only in-frame clonotypes and omits some of them. The table lists some 91,000 clones, around nine tenths of them singletons. Details on this clone: Its antigen is currently unknown.

V is TRBV7-9 and J is TRBJ2-1; maybe TRBD2 (5 bases). The input for sequencing was peripheral blood, taken on day 0 of AZD1222 vaccination. The TCR comes from an adult in good health. The CDR3 here is CASSLLGEGSNEQFF. CDR3 in DNA: TGTGCCAGCAGCTTATTGGGAGAGGGTTCAAATGAGCAGTTCTTC.